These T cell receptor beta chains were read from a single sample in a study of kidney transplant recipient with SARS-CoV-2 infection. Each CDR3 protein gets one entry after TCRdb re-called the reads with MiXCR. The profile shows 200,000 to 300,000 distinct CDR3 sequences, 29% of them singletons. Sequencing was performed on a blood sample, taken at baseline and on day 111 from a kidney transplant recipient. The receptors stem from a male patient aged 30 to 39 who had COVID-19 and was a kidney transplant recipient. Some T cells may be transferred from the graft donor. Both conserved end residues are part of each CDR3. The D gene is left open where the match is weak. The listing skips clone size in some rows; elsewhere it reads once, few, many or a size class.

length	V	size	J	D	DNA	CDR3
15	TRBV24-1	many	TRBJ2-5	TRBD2	TGTGCCACCAGTCAGTTAGCGGGAGGGCAAGAGACCCAGTACTTC	CATSQLAGGQETQYF
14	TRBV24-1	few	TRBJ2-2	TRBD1	TGTGCCACCAGCGGGACAGGGAAATTTGGGGAGCTGTTTTTT	CATSGTGKFGELFF
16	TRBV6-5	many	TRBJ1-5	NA	TGTGCCAGCAGTCCCCAACCTCAGATTAGCAATCAGCCCCAGCATTTT	CASSPQPQISNQPQHF
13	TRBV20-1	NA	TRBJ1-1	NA	TGCAGTGCACAAACAGAGTCCAGCTTTGAAGCTTTCTTT	CSAQTESSFEAFF
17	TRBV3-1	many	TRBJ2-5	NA	TGTGCCAGCAGCTACTGGGATCCCATTTCTTTCTCTGAGACCCAGTACTTC	CASSYWDPISFSETQYF
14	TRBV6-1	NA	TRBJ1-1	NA	TGTGCCAGCAGTGAATTTTGGCAGGGCACTGAAGCTTTCTTT	CASSEFWQGTEAFF
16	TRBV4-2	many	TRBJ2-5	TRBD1	TGTGCCAGCAGCCAAGATTGGTTCAGGGGGCCTGAGACCCAGTACTTC	CASSQDWFRGPETQYF
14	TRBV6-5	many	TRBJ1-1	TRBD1	TGTGCCAGCAGTTGGGACAGGGGAGGGACTGAAGCTTTCTTT	CASSWDRGGTEAFF
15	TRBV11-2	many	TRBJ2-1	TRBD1	TGTGCCAGCAGCTTAACGACAGGGGCGGACAATGAGCAGTTCTTC	CASSLTTGADNEQFF
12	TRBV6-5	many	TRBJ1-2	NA	TGTGCCAGCAGTTCTGGGGCAGGCGGCTACACCTTC	CASSSGAGGYTF
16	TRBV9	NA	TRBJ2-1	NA	TGTGCCAGCAGCGTCGGGGGTTGGAGGACCTACAATGAGCAGTTCTTC	CASSVGGWRTYNEQFF
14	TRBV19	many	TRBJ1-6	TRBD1	TGTGCCAGTAGTACCAGGACAGGGGCCGCTGCCCTCCACTTT	CASSTRTGAAALHF
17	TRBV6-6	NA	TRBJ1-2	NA	TGTGCCAGCAGTGGCGCTAGAGGTGGGAGAAGGACCTATGGCTACACCTTC	CASSGARGGRRTYGYTF
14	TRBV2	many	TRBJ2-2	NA	TGTGCCAGCAGTGCGCAGGGGGGCACCGGGGAGCTGTTTTTT	CASSAQGGTGELFF
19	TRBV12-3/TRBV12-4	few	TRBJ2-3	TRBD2	TGTGCCAGCAGTCCATGGACTAGCGGGAGACCCTCCAGCACAGATACGCAGTATTTT	CASSPWTSGRPSSTDTQYF
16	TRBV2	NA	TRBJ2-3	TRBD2	TGTGCCAGCAGTGTGGCTAGCGGGGGGGACACAGATACGCAGTATTTT	CASSVASGGDTDTQYF
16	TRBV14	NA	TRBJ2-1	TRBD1	TGTGCCAGCAGCCTGCAGGGACAGGGTACAAACAATGAGCAGTTCTTC	CASSLQGQGTNNEQFF
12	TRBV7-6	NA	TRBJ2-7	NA	TGTGCCAGCAGGCGTGCATGGGAGGCCCAGTACTTC	CASRRAWEAQYF
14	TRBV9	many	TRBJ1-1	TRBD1	TGTGCCAGCAGGGCGACAGGGGGGGCGACTGAAGCTTTCTTT	CASRATGGATEAFF
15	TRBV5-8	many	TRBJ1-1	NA	TGTGCCAGCAGCCCCACGGGGCAGTTTAACACTGAAGCTTTCTTT	CASSPTGQFNTEAFF
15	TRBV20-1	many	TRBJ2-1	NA	TGCAGTGCTAGCTTGGACAGCCCCTCCTACAATGAGCAGTTCTTC	CSASLDSPSYNEQFF
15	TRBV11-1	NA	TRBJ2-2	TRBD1	TGTGCCAGCAGCTCACCCGACAGGGTCACCGGGGAGCTGTTTTTT	CASSSPDRVTGELFF
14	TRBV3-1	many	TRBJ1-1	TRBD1	TGTGCCAGCAGCCGGGGACAGGTGGGCACTGAAGCTTTCTTT	CASSRGQVGTEAFF
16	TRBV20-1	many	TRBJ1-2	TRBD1	TGCAGTGCTAGAGGTGTAGTCTGGGACAGTAACTATGGCTACACCTTC	CSARGVVWDSNYGYTF
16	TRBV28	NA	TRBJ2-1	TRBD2	TGTGCCAGCAGCCCAACTAGCGGGAGTATATACAATGAGCAGTTCTTC	CASSPTSGSIYNEQFF
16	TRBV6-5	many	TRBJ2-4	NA	TGTGCCAGCAGTTCTTCTCGACGGTTAGCCAAAAACATTCAGTACTTC	CASSSSRRLAKNIQYF
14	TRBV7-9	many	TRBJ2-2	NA	TGTGCCAGCAGCTTAGTTGGACAAGCCGGGGAGCTGTTTTTT	CASSLVGQAGELFF
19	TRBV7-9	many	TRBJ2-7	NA	TGTGCCAGCAGCCGCCGGGGGGGGGCCGACAACAGGGGCCCCTACGAGCAGTACTTC	CASSRRGGADNRGPYEQYF
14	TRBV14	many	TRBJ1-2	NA	TGTGCCAGCAGCCCCGGGGGAGCTAACTATGGCTACACCTTC	CASSPGGANYGYTF
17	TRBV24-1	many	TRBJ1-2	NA	TGTGCCACCAGTGGTTTGGCTAGTACCAGAAAGACCTATGGCTACACCTTC	CATSGLASTRKTYGYTF
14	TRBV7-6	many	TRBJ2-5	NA	TGTGCCAGCAGCCAGGGACAAGGCCAAGAGACCCAGTACTTC	CASSQGQGQETQYF
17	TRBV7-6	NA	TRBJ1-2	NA	TGTGCCAGCAGCCGTATGCATGAATCTCGAAAGACCTATGGCTACACCTTC	CASSRMHESRKTYGYTF
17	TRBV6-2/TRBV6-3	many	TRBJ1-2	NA	TGTGCCAGCAGTAAGGTATCCTGCATCGGAAAGACCTATGGCTACACCTTC	CASSKVSCIGKTYGYTF
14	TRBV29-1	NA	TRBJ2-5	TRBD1	TGCAGCGTCCGCCGGGACAGGGGGAAAGAGACCCAGTACTTC	CSVRRDRGKETQYF
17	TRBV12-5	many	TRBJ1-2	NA	TGTGCTAGTGGTGCAGAATGTTTGCAGGGAAAGACCTATGGCTACACCTTC	CASGAECLQGKTYGYTF
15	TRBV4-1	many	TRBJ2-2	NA	TGCGCCAGCAGCCAAGAACGACTCGACACCGGGGAGCTGTTTTTT	CASSQERLDTGELFF
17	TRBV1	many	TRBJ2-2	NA	TGCACCAGCAGCCATCGACAGGGGGCGGCGAACACCGGGGAGCTGTTTTTT	CTSSHRQGAANTGELFF
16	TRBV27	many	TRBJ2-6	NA	TGTGCCAGCAGTAGATGGGTGACCTCTGGGGCCAACGTCCTGACTTTC	CASSRWVTSGANVLTF
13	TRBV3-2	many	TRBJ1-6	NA	TGTGCCAGCAGCCAAGAAAGACAGTCACCCCTCCACTTT	CASSQERQSPLHF
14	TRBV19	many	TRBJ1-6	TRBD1	TGTGCCAGTAGTACGACAGGGTTGGATTCACCCCTCCACTTT	CASSTTGLDSPLHF
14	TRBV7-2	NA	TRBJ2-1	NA	TGTGCCAGCGGAATAGGATTCTCCTACAATGAGCAGTTCTTC	CASGIGFSYNEQFF
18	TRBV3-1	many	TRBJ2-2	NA	TGTGCCAGCAGCACTAGCCCTCCCATTTCAGGCTTGACCGGGGAGCTGTTTTTT	CASSTSPPISGLTGELFF
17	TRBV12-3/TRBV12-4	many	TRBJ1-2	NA	TGTGCCAGCAGTGATACTTTCACAGCAGGAAAGACCTATGGCTACACCTTC	CASSDTFTAGKTYGYTF
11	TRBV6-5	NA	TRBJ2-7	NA	TGTGCCTGCAGGGGTACCTACGAGCAGTACTTC	CACRGTYEQYF
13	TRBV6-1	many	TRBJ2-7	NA	TGTGCCAGCAGTGAGTCGGTGGACTACGAGCAGTACTTC	CASSESVDYEQYF
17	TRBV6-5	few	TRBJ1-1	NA	TGTGCCAGCAGTTACTGGCGGGGGGATTGGGAAATCACTGAAGCTTTCTTT	CASSYWRGDWEITEAFF
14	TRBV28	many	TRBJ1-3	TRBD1	TGTGCCAGCGGTTCAGGGGGACCTGGAAACACCATATATTTT	CASGSGGPGNTIYF
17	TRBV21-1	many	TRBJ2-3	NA	TGTGCCAGCAGGCCGGTTATAGCTACAGTCATGCAAGATACGCAGTATTTT	CASRPVIATVMQDTQYF
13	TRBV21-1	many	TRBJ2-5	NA	TGTGCCAGCAGAACACCTTTCCAAGAGACCCAGTACTTC	CASRTPFQETQYF
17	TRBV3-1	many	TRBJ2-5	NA	TGTGCCAGCAGCCAGCAGGATCCCATTTCTTTCTCTGAGACCCAGTACTTC	CASSQQDPISFSETQYF
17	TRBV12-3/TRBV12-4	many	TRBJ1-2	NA	TGTGCCAGCAGTTACGCGGTCACAGCAGGAAAGACCTATGGCTACACCTTC	CASSYAVTAGKTYGYTF
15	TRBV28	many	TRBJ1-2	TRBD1	TGTGCCAGCAGTACCACGGGACAGGGGGCGTCTGGCTACACCTTC	CASSTTGQGASGYTF
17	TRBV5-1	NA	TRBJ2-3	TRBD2	TGCGCCAGCAGCGCCTTTCCGCGGGGGGCGAAGACAGATACGCAGTATTTT	CASSAFPRGAKTDTQYF